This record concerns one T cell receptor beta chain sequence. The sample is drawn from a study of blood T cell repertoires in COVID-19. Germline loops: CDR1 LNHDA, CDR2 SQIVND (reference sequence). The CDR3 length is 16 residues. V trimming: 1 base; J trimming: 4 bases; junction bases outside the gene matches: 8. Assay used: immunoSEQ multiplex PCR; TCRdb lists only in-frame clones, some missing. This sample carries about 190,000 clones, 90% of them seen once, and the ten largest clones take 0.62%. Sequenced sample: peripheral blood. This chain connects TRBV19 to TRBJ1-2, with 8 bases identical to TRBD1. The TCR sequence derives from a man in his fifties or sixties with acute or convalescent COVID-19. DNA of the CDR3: TGTGCCAGTAGTATAGGGGCGGACAGGGCGACCTATGGCTACACCTTC. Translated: CASSIGADRATYGYTF.